These 16 T cell receptor beta chains were sequenced from one sample in a study of T cell repertoires in cytomegalovirus infection. TCRdb redid the calling of the reads with MiXCR, one entry per CDR3 protein. The sample yields more than 150,000 distinct CDR3 sequences, 23% seen once. Sequenced input: PBMCs. These receptors were taken from a human donor in good health (CMV status not recorded). Some clones in this sample may be carry-over from other donors' samples.

The chain employs TRBV6-1 and TRBJ2-1, with 11 positions matching TRBD2. Trimming at V came to 4 bases and at J to 8 bases, leaving 7 bases not matched to a gene. Germline-derived CDR1 and CDR2 are MNHNS and SASEGT. The CDR3 is 15 residues long. The CDR3 DNA reads TGTGCCAGCAGTGGTACTAGCGGGAGTGCAGATGAGCAGTTCTTC. Protein product: CASSGTSGSADEQFF.

Note on this clonotype: An end of the junction does not agree with germline; a read error may underlie this. The chain is built from TRBV27 and TRBJ1-2; D gene unclear. Germline V gives CDR1 MNHEY, CDR2 SMNVEV (reference sequence). This CDR3 contains 15 residues. CDR3 protein: CAISFSPYAGDGYTF. CDR3 in DNA: TGTGCCATCAGTTTTTCCCCCTACGCTGGGGATGGCTACACCTTC.

This clonotype has only a few counts. The genes are TRBV7-2 and TRBJ1-6, with D possibly TRBD1 on 6 matching bases. Trimming left V 4 bases short and J 8 bases short, with 12 bases between. CDR1 and CDR2 (germline): SGHTA, FQGNSA. The CDR3 has 14 residues. CDR3 sequence: CASSWPGADSPLHF. In nucleotides, the CDR3 is TGTGCCAGCAGCTGGCCGGGGGCTGATTCACCCCTCCACTTT.

This clonotype has more than one count but fewer than ten. The rearrangement joins TRBV29-1 to TRBJ2-7, with TRBD1 matching 8 bases. CDR3 length equals 12 residues. Germline V gene sequence: CDR1 SQVTM, CDR2 ANQGSEA. The trim removed 4 bases at V and 3 bases at J, leaving 2 bases unmatched. The CDR3 bases are TGCAGCGTTGCAGGGGGCCGCTACGAGCAGTACTTC. Translating it yields CSVAGGRYEQYF.

This clonotype was recorded many times. The V call is TRBV19, the J call TRBJ1-1; 9 nucleotides align to TRBD1. The CDR3 has 14 amino acids. Unmatched junction bases numbered 4, after V lost 7 bases and J lost 1 base. Germline lookup yields CDR1 LNHDA and CDR2 SQIVND (reference sequence). The CDR3, as DNA: TGTGCCAGTACACGGACAGGGGCGAACACTGAAGCTTTCTTT. The encoded protein is CASTRTGANTEAFF.

This clonotype has only a few counts. This sequence joins TRBV20-1 and TRBJ1-4, with D maybe TRBD1 (6 bases). V gave up 1 base and J gave up 5 bases, with 8 bases separating them. This CDR3 has 13 residues. Germline CDR1 reads DFQATT; CDR2 reads SNEGSKA (reference sequence). The CDR3 region has the DNA TGCAGTGCTAGAGTAGGGGGGAATGAAAAACTGTTTTTT. It translates to CSARVGGNEKLFF.

The CDR3 region has the DNA TGTGCCAGCAGCTTAGTGACTAGCGCCTACAATGAGCAGTTCTTC. The encoded protein is CASSLVTSAYNEQFF. This chain uses TRBV7-2 with TRBJ2-1, with 8 positions matching TRBD2. J lost 2 bases, V lost 1 base, and 1 base had no gene match. CDR1 is SGHTA, CDR2 FQGNSA, per germline. The CDR3 has 15 residues.

This CDR3 reads CSVDHRQLNTEAFF. The CDR3 DNA reads as TGCAGCGTTGACCATCGGCAGCTGAACACTGAAGCTTTCTTT. The chain is built from TRBV29-1 and TRBJ1-1; D gene unclear. V was clipped by 3 bases and J by 0 bases, with 11 bases between them. Germline values: CDR1 SQVTM, CDR2 ANQGSEA. This CDR3 is built from 14 residues.

The J gene is TRBJ2-1, the V gene TRBV19; 7 nucleotides line up with TRBD1. Per germline, CDR1 LNHDA and CDR2 SQIVND (reference sequence). Unmatched junction bases numbered 4, after V lost 3 bases and J lost 5 bases. This CDR3 contains 14 residues. The CDR3 DNA reads as TGTGCCAGTAGTATTCTGGGGACAGACAATGAGCAGTTCTTC. The encoded protein is CASSILGTDNEQFF.

This clonotype was picked up one time. V usage is TRBV20-1 and J usage is TRBJ2-7; no clear D gene. Trimming pared 3 bases from V and 5 bases from J, leaving 14 bases between. CDR3 length: 13 amino acids. Per the germline V gene, CDR1 is DFQATT and CDR2 is SNEGSKA (reference sequence). CDR3 DNA: TGCAGTGCTAGTAGGACCAGCCTCCACGAGCAGTACTTC. It yields the protein CSASRTSLHEQYF.

This chain uses TRBV20-1 with TRBJ2-7; the D is unclear. Trimming removed 7 bases from V and 3 bases from J, with 19 bases in between. This CDR3 contains 14 residues. Looked up from germline, CDR1 is DFQATT and CDR2 is SNEGSKA (reference sequence). CDR3 coding DNA: TGCAGTGTAAATAGACAAGCAACCAGCTACGAGCAGTACTTC. Translating gives CSVNRQATSYEQYF.

The table lists this clonotype with many counts. The gene calls are TRBV7-2 and TRBJ2-1; 14 nucleotides align to TRBD2. Germline V CDR1 and CDR2: SGHTA, FQGNSA. The V gene end was trimmed by 5 bases and the J gene end by 7 bases; junction bases not matched to a gene: 13. The CDR3 consists of 18 residues. CDR3 loop: CASSPNPGLAGARNEQFF. The CDR3, as DNA: TGTGCCAGCAGCCCGAACCCGGGACTAGCGGGAGCTCGGAATGAGCAGTTCTTC.

This chain links TRBV30 with TRBJ1-2; D remains ambiguous. Trimming stripped 1 base from V and 8 bases from J, with 17 bases between. The CDR3 runs to 14 residues. Germline V CDR1 and CDR2: GTSNPN, SVGIG (reference sequence). For the CDR3, the DNA is TGTGCCTGGAGTGGGAACGGAGGCGCGGGGGGCTACACCTTC. Translated: CAWSGNGGAGGYTF.

This clonotype showed up many times. This chain joins TRBV14 and TRBJ1-6; TRBD1 matches 9 bases. The CDR3 has 15 residues. Germline-derived CDR1 and CDR2 are SGHDN and FVKESK. The junction had 8 bases not matched to a gene; V was cut back by 8 bases and J by 6 bases. The DNA for the CDR3 is TGTGCCAGCGCTCCGGGACAGGGAATTAATTCACCCCTCCACTTT. This sequence encodes CASAPGQGINSPLHF.

In its sample, this clonotype was seen a few times. The chain is built from TRBV28 and TRBJ1-5; tentative D call: TRBD1 (6 bases). CDR1 MDHEN and CDR2 SYDVKM come from the germline V gene. V shed 5 bases and J shed 6 bases, with 14 bases lying between them. The CDR3 consists of 14 residues. The CDR3 sequence is CASSTQLQGQPQHF. DNA for the CDR3: TGTGCCAGCAGTACCCAATTACAGGGTCAGCCCCAGCATTTT.

This clonotype was found a few times. Its ends do not fully match the called genes, so a read error is possible. This chain uses TRBV7-7 with TRBJ2-2; 8 bases match TRBD1. Germline V gene sequence: CDR1 SSHAT, CDR2 FNYEAQ (reference sequence). This CDR3 has 14 amino acids. The CDR3 coding sequence is TGTGCTAGCAGCCTGAGACAGGGGTCCGGGGAGCTGTTTTTT. This codes for CASSLRQGSGELFF.